This T cell receptor beta chain was obtained from a study of early T cells in non-severe SARS-CoV-2 infection. This clonotype was seen at least ten times. V lost 3 bases and J lost 5, with 19 bases in between. Germline CDR1 and CDR2: SQVTM and ANQGSEA. This CDR3 has 15 amino acids. TCRdb used MiXCR to reprocess the 5' RACE reads, holding one entry per CDR3 protein. The top ten hold 10% of the sample, which has approximately 23,000 distinct CDR3 sequences, about 4.7% seen once. The TCR was taken from an adult who was a healthcare worker with PCR-confirmed SARS-CoV-2 infection or an uninfected control (not recorded which). The sample was whole blood. The chain links TRBV29-1 to TRBJ2-5, with D perhaps matching TRBD1 (5 bases). CDR3: CSVDGVGAGLETQYF. CDR3 in DNA: TGCAGCGTTGATGGGGTAGGGGCAGGTCTGGAGACCCAGTACTTC.